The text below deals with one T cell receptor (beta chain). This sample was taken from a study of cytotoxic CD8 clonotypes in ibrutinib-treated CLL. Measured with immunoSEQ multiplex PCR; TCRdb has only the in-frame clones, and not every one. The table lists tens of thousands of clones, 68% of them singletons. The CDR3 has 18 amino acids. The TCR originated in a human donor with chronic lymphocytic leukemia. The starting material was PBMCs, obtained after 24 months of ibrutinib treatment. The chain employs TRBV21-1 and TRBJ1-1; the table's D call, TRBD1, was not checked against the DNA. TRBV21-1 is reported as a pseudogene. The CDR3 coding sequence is TGTGCCAGCAGCACGCCCAAAACACAGGGTTCCGGTACCACTGAAGCTTTCTTT. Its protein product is CASSTPKTQGSGTTEAFF.